Listed below are T cell receptor beta chains from one sample, sequenced in a study of blood T cells in healthy people across ages. TCRdb reprocessed the 5' RACE reads via MiXCR and lists one record per CDR3 protein. Here the sample spans about 1 million distinct CDR3 sequences, under 45% being singletons. Sample: blood. All receptors come from a woman in her fifties or sixties in good health. The CDR3 runs from the conserved cysteine through the conserved F or W. Fields, in order: V gene, J gene, CDR3 protein.

v_call: TRBV20-1; j_call: TRBJ2-3; cdr3_aa: CSASFGTSGTDTQYF
v_call: TRBV5-1; j_call: TRBJ2-1; cdr3_aa: CASSRDRSDNEQFF
v_call: TRBV2; j_call: TRBJ1-1; cdr3_aa: CASSPGGRDTEAFF
v_call: TRBV20-1; j_call: TRBJ2-2; cdr3_aa: CSARTPGLAADTGELFF
v_call: TRBV6-4; j_call: TRBJ2-1; cdr3_aa: CASSDPPGNEQFF
v_call: TRBV7-3; j_call: TRBJ2-1; cdr3_aa: CASSLTATGYEQFF
v_call: TRBV29-1; j_call: TRBJ2-6; cdr3_aa: CSVEGLAAGANVLTF
v_call: TRBV29-1; j_call: TRBJ2-5; cdr3_aa: CSVVGTSGPSSYNEQYF
v_call: TRBV20-1; j_call: .; cdr3_aa: CSAPGTSGILNEQYF
v_call: TRBV9; j_call: TRBJ1-2; cdr3_aa: CASSGAGAPSGYTF
v_call: TRBV9; j_call: TRBJ1-2; cdr3_aa: CASSVDDRDGGYTF
v_call: TRBV3-1; j_call: TRBJ1-4; cdr3_aa: CASSQVHGGDEKLFF
v_call: TRBV6-5; j_call: TRBJ2-5; cdr3_aa: CASRNSLAGGIETQYF
v_call: TRBV24-1; j_call: TRBJ2-1; cdr3_aa: CATATGGNEQFF
v_call: TRBV20-1; j_call: TRBJ1-2; cdr3_aa: CSARSRRDVGSYGYTF
v_call: TRBV20-1; j_call: TRBJ2-5; cdr3_aa: CSAISIVRDRGKTQYF
v_call: TRBV12-3/TRBV12-4; j_call: TRBJ2-5; cdr3_aa: CASSEGTTREQYF
v_call: TRBV5-8; j_call: TRBJ2-7; cdr3_aa: CASRLSVGPLAYEQYF
v_call: TRBV20-1; j_call: TRBJ1-4; cdr3_aa: CSARDTGSEKLFF
v_call: TRBV10-3; j_call: TRBJ2-7; cdr3_aa: CATARAGGSYEQYF
v_call: TRBV28; j_call: TRBJ2-3; cdr3_aa: CASSLVAPGTDTQYF
v_call: TRBV7-9; j_call: TRBJ2-3; cdr3_aa: CASSPPAGLTDTQYF
v_call: TRBV25-1; j_call: TRBJ2-7; cdr3_aa: CASRGILYEQYF
v_call: TRBV7-9; j_call: TRBJ1-2; cdr3_aa: CVGGTNYGYTF
v_call: TRBV11-1; j_call: TRBJ2-5; cdr3_aa: CASSLGETGVSDEQYF
v_call: TRBV2; j_call: TRBJ2-1; cdr3_aa: CASSERDEQFF
v_call: TRBV5-1; j_call: TRBJ1-4; cdr3_aa: CASSSPSNRVKEKLFF
v_call: TRBV20-1; j_call: TRBJ2-7; cdr3_aa: CSASLAPGEQYF
v_call: TRBV5-1; j_call: TRBJ1-2; cdr3_aa: CASSETRGGVGYGYTF